Here is one T cell receptor beta chain with its context. No antigen is known for it. Repertoires were generated with immunoSEQ multiplex PCR, while TCRdb's copy carries only in-frame clones and drops some. In the table there are approximately 56,000 clones, approximately 83% of which are singletons. These data originate in a study of T cell responses to AZD1222 COVID-19 vaccine. The overall study: Second doses were pooled across both intervals (about 4 or about 12 weeks). Findings and limits, study-wide: The sample set comprised mostly white British donors with more females, and clonal diversity was possibly underestimated. Baseline seropositivity characterized only a handful of AZD1222 recipients.

Germline V lookup: CDR1 MNHNS, CDR2 SASEGT. Trimming shortened V by 2 bases and J by 1 base, and 15 bases separated the two germline ends. This CDR3 comprises 16 residues. The V and J genes are TRBV6-1 and TRBJ2-7, with D tentatively TRBD2 (6 bases). The material was peripheral blood, obtained on day 0 of AZD1222 vaccination. This clonotype was sampled from an adult in good health. The CDR3 spells CASSERGEGTSYEQYF. CDR3 coding DNA: TGTGCCAGCAGTGAACGGGGCGAGGGGACTTCCTACGAGCAGTACTTC.